The rows below give T cell receptor beta chains drawn from one sample of a study of CD4 T cells in relation to SARS-CoV-2 and coronaviruses. Clones were read by immunoSEQ multiplex PCR, and TCRdb kept only the in-frame ones, dropping some. The sample contains roughly 60,000 clones, 94% of which appear only once. The sample consisted of naive CD4+ T cells from PBMCs. The receptors here all came from a human donor in good health. The CDR3 runs from the conserved cysteine through the conserved F or W. D genes are given only for firm matches. Clone size is given for some rows only: seen once, a few or many times, or a class if the clone is expanded.

v_call	d_call	clone_size	j_call	cdr3_nt	cdr3_aa
TRBV6-4	TRBD1	NA	TRBJ2-7	TGTGCCAGCAGTCTGACAGGGGCCCACGAGCAGTACTTC	CASSLTGAHEQYF
TRBV30	TRBD2	NA	TRBJ2-3	TGTGCCTGGGCCGGGACTAGATACAGCACACACACAGATACGCAGTATTTT	CAWAGTRYSTHTDTQYF
TRBV7-2	TRBD1	NA	TRBJ2-1	TGTGCCAGCAGCCCCGCGAGGGGGCCCTTCCCCTTCTTC	CASSPARGPFPFF
TRBV2	TRBD1	once	TRBJ2-7	TGTGCCAGCAGGAGAGGGGACAGGGCGGCCGAGCAGTACTTC	CASRRGDRAAEQYF
TRBV7-9	NA	NA	TRBJ2-3	TGTGCCAGCAGTAGAGGGGAAAGGGTCACAGATACGCAGTATTTT	CASSRGERVTDTQYF
TRBV6-5	NA	NA	TRBJ2-7	TGTGCCAGCAGCGAGACCCGGACTACTTCCTACGAGCAGTACTTC	CASSETRTTSYEQYF
TRBV7-2	NA	NA	TRBJ2-2	TGTGCCAGCAGCGGCCCGGGGCTAGCCGGTGGCACCGGGGAGCTGTTTTTT	CASSGPGLAGGTGELFF
TRBV25-1	NA	once	TRBJ2-1	TGTGCCAGCAGTGCGACTAGTTCGGCCTACAATGAGCAGTTCTTC	CASSATSSAYNEQFF
TRBV7-2	TRBD2	NA	TRBJ2-5	TGTGCCAGCAGCTTAAGAGGGCGGCTAGCGGGCATAAAAGAGACCCAGTACTTC	CASSLRGRLAGIKETQYF
TRBV4-1	TRBD2	NA	TRBJ2-1	TGCGCCAGCAGCCAAGTTGGTCGGGGAGGGAGGGGTGAGCAGTTCTTC	CASSQVGRGGRGEQFF
TRBV7-2	TRBD2	NA	TRBJ2-1	TGTGCCAGCAGCTTAGTCAGGACTAGCGGGGGCAATGAGCAGTTCTTC	CASSLVRTSGGNEQFF
TRBV5-4	NA	NA	TRBJ1-6	TGTGCCAGCAGTACACGGACAGACAATAATTCACCCCTCCACTTT	CASSTRTDNNSPLHF
TRBV15	TRBD1	NA	TRBJ2-7	TGTGCCACCAGCAGAGATAACACAGGGGGCGAGCAGTACTTC	CATSRDNTGGEQYF
TRBV9	TRBD1	NA	TRBJ2-5	TGTGCCAGCAGCACCATCGACAGGGGTTCGGAGACCCAGTACTTC	CASSTIDRGSETQYF
TRBV6-6	TRBD2	once	TRBJ2-2	TGTGCCAGCAGCACTAGCGGGAGCGCCGGGGAGCTGTTTTTT	CASSTSGSAGELFF
TRBV27	TRBD2	NA	TRBJ2-1	TGTGCCAGCAGTTCGGGGCGGGAGTATATCTATGAGCAGTTCTTC	CASSSGREYIYEQFF
TRBV5-1	TRBD1	NA	TRBJ2-1	TGCGCCAGCAGCTTGGAGGGGGCGACGTTCTTC	CASSLEGATFF
TRBV6-5	NA	NA	TRBJ2-7	TGTGCCAGCAGTTACTCTAGGACAGTCACCTACGAGCAGTACTTC	CASSYSRTVTYEQYF
TRBV6-5	TRBD1	NA	TRBJ2-7	TGTGCCAGTAAACAGGGACAGTACTCCTACGAGCAGTACTTC	CASKQGQYSYEQYF
TRBV19	NA	NA	TRBJ2-3	TGTGCCAGTAGTATCCAACTAGCAACAGATACGCAGTATTTT	CASSIQLATDTQYF
TRBV12-3/TRBV12-4	NA	NA	TRBJ2-3	TGTGCCAGCAGCGACAGTAACACAGATACGCAGTATTTT	CASSDSNTDTQYF
TRBV6-5	NA	NA	TRBJ2-3	TGTGCCAGCAGTTACTCGACAAGCACAGATACGCAGTATTTT	CASSYSTSTDTQYF
TRBV10-1	TRBD2	NA	TRBJ2-1	TGCGCCAGCAGTATCCGCGGGAGAGAGTACAATGAGCAGTTCTTC	CASSIRGREYNEQFF
TRBV9	TRBD1	once	TRBJ2-7	TGTGCCAGCAGTCAGGGACAGGGCTTGGAGCAGTACTTC	CASSQGQGLEQYF
TRBV30	NA	NA	TRBJ2-7	TGTGCCTGGAGTGTAGGTCCAGGCGGGTACTACGAGCAGTACTTC	CAWSVGPGGYYEQYF
TRBV18	NA	NA	TRBJ1-1	TGTGCCAGCTCACAGATACAGGGCCGCAACACTGAAGCTTTCTTT	CASSQIQGRNTEAFF
TRBV24-1	TRBD1	once	TRBJ2-2	TGTGCCACCAGTGATTACAGGGGAGTGGGATACACCGGGGAGCTGTTTTTT	CATSDYRGVGYTGELFF
TRBV5-4	TRBD2	NA	TRBJ2-1	TGTGCCAGCAGCGGGGAGGGACTAGGGGAAAAAGTAAGGTTCTTC	CASSGEGLGEKVRFF
TRBV10-3	TRBD2	NA	TRBJ2-1	TGTGCCACGGCACTAGCGGAGAATGAGCAGTTCTTC	CATALAENEQFF
TRBV11-2	TRBD2	NA	TRBJ2-3	TGTGCCAGCAGCTTCGGGGGGAGCTCAGATACGCAGTATTTT	CASSFGGSSDTQYF
TRBV29-1	TRBD2	NA	TRBJ2-5	TGCAGCGTGGGCCCTGCCGGGACTAGCCGAGAGACCCAGTACTTC	CSVGPAGTSRETQYF
TRBV24-1	NA	NA	TRBJ1-1	TGTGCCACCAGGGGGACGGGGGCGATCACTGAAGCTTTCTTT	CATRGTGAITEAFF
TRBV19	TRBD1	NA	TRBJ2-1	TGTGCCAGTAGTGCCCGGGACAGGGGTGGCAATGAGCAGTTCTTC	CASSARDRGGNEQFF
TRBV6-5	NA	NA	TRBJ2-3	TGTGCCAGCAGTTACTCGAGGGGACTCACAGATACGCAGTATTTT	CASSYSRGLTDTQYF
TRBV6-2/TRBV6-3	NA	NA	TRBJ2-5	TGTGCCAGCAGTTGGGGGGGGCTTGCATCCGGGACTACCGAGACCCAGTACTTC	CASSWGGLASGTTETQYF
TRBV24-1	NA	NA	TRBJ1-5	TGTGCCACCAGTGGATCAGAAGTGGATCAGCCCCAGCATTTT	CATSGSEVDQPQHF
TRBV18	TRBD1	NA	TRBJ1-2	TGTGCCAGCTCACCAGCCGGGACAGGGAGTGGCTACACCTTC	CASSPAGTGSGYTF
TRBV6-6	NA	NA	TRBJ2-1	TGTGCCAGCACCATCAGGGCAAGGAATGAGCAGTTCTTC	CASTIRARNEQFF
TRBV25-1	NA	NA	TRBJ2-1	TGTGCCAGCAGTGAATTTGAAGGGCGGAATGAGCAGTTCTTC	CASSEFEGRNEQFF
TRBV19	TRBD2	once	TRBJ2-3	TGTGCCAGTAGTAGACTAGCGGCAGATACGCAGTATTTT	CASSRLAADTQYF
TRBV6-5	NA	NA	TRBJ1-5	TGTGCCAGCAGGCTCCGGGACAATCAGCCCCAGCATTTT	CASRLRDNQPQHF
TRBV19	NA	NA	TRBJ1-1	TGTGCCAGTAGCAGACAGGTTTTTATGAACACTGAAGCTTTCTTT	CASSRQVFMNTEAFF
TRBV10-1	TRBD2	few	TRBJ2-7	TGCGCCAGCAGTGAGTCCAGCGGGAGGGAACACGAGCAGTACTTC	CASSESSGREHEQYF
TRBV18	NA	NA	TRBJ2-1	TGTGCCAGCTCACCACCGGCACTACAAGGAAATGAGCAGTTCTTC	CASSPPALQGNEQFF
TRBV5-1	TRBD2	NA	TRBJ2-7	TGCGCCAGCAGCTTGGCCGGGACTATCTACGAGCAGTACTTC	CASSLAGTIYEQYF
TRBV28	NA	NA	TRBJ2-2	TGTGCCAGCAGGGGGCATAGAACCGGGGAGCTGTTTTTT	CASRGHRTGELFF
TRBV19	NA	NA	TRBJ1-2	TGTGCCAGTAGGAAAACTGACAGCTATGGCTACACCTTC	CASRKTDSYGYTF
TRBV28	NA	NA	TRBJ2-7	TGTGCCAGCAGTCCCGACAGGAGTTCTACTCGGGAAAATTACTACGAGCAGTACTTC	CASSPDRSSTRENYYEQYF
TRBV12-3/TRBV12-4	NA	NA	TRBJ1-1	TGTGCCAGCAGTCCCCGTGGGAACACTGAAGCTTTCTTT	CASSPRGNTEAFF
TRBV7-8	NA	NA	TRBJ2-7	TGTGCCAGCAGCCACTTTGGGCGCGAGCAGTACTTC	CASSHFGREQYF
TRBV6-6	TRBD1	NA	TRBJ2-1	TGTGCCAGCAGTCCGATCTCACGGGACAGGGGGCCGGGCGGGAGGATGAATGAGCAGTTCTTC	CASSPISRDRGPGGRMNEQFF
TRBV6-1	TRBD1	NA	TRBJ2-2	TGTGCCAGCAGTGAATGGGACAGGGTCGGCGGGGAGCTGTTTTTT	CASSEWDRVGGELFF
TRBV25-1	NA	once	TRBJ1-2	TGTGCCAGCAGTGGATCCGGGACCTTCACTGGCTACACCTTC	CASSGSGTFTGYTF
TRBV6-6	NA	NA	TRBJ2-1	TGTGCCAGCACCTCCTTCCCTAAGGAGCAGTTCTTC	CASTSFPKEQFF
TRBV4-1	TRBD1	NA	TRBJ1-4	TGCGCCAGCAGCCGGACAGGGGAAGGTGAAAAACTGTTTTTT	CASSRTGEGEKLFF
TRBV19	NA	NA	TRBJ1-4	TGTGCCAGTAGTGGTGTTCGGAGAGAAAAACTGTTTTTT	CASSGVRREKLFF
TRBV3-1/TRBV3-2	NA	NA	TRBJ2-7	TGTGCCAGCGGGACGTACGACGAGCAGTACTTC	CASGTYDEQYF
TRBV25-1	NA	NA	TRBJ2-3	TGTGCCAGCAGTGATCCGCCGGACACAGATACGCAGTATTTT	CASSDPPDTDTQYF
TRBV10-3	TRBD2	NA	TRBJ2-1	TGTGCCATCCAACCCTCTAGCGGGATTTACAATGAGCAGTTCTTC	CAIQPSSGIYNEQFF